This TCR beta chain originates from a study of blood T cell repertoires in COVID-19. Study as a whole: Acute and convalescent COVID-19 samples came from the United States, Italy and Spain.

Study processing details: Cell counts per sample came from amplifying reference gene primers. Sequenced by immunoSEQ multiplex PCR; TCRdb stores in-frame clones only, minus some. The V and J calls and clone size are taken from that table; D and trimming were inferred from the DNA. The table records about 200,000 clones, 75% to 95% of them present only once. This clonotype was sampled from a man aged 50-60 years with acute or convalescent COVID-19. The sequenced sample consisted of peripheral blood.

The DNA of the CDR3 is TGTGCCAGCAGTGTGGACAGGGGGTCTGGAAACACCATATATTTT. Translation: CASSVDRGSGNTIYF. The gene calls are TRBV9 and TRBJ1-3, with 10 bases matching TRBD1. V trimming: 5 bases; J trimming: 1 base; junction bases outside the gene matches: 3. The CDR3 contains 15 residues. Germline V gives CDR1 SGDLS, CDR2 YYNGEE.